The 20 T cell receptor beta chains presented below share a single source sample, sequenced in a study of T-cell reconstitution after alpha-beta-depleted transplantation in children. Unique molecular identifiers featured in how the TCRbeta library was prepared. Using its own MiXCR run on the PCR reads, TCRdb lists one record per CDR3 protein. The table lists just over 950,000 distinct CDR3 sequences, about 31% of them singletons, with over 25% in the top ten. The sequencing used PBMCs, mostly from graft donor cells, collected 360 days after TCRalphabeta/CD19-depleted stem cell transplant. These receptors originate from a boy in the first two years of life who had a stem cell transplant for SCID, so the T cells may come from the graft donor.

V usage is TRBV5-1 and J usage is TRBJ1-4; the D gene is possibly TRBD1 (6 bases). V lost 0 bases and J 11 bases, leaving 17 bases between the germline ends. CDR1 and CDR2 from the germline V gene are SGHRS and YFSETQ. This CDR3 is 15 amino acids long. CDR3 in amino acids: CASSLGDNDVPKLFF. CDR3 bases: TGCGCCAGCAGCTTGGGGGACAATGACGTGCCTAAACTGTTTTTT. Complete variable domain (other parts from reference TRBV5-1 and TRBJ1-4): KAGVTQTPRYLIKTRGQQVTLSCSPISGHRSVSWYQQTPGQGLQFLFEYFSETQRNKGNFPGRFSGRQFSNSRSEMNVSTLELGDSALYLCASSLGDNDVPKLFFGSGTQLSVL.

This clonotype was counted only a few times. The chain couples TRBV20-1 to TRBJ2-3; tentative D call: TRBD1 (6 bases). V lost 4 bases and J 2 bases, leaving 19 bases between the germline ends. CDR3 length: 16 residues. The germline gives CDR1 DFQATT, CDR2 SNEGSKA (reference sequence). The CDR3 DNA reads TGCAGTGCTACTAATCCGGGACACGGACACACAGATACGCAGTATTTT. It encodes CSATNPGHGHTDTQYF.

This chain uses TRBV20-1 with TRBJ2-2, with a possible D match to TRBD2 (6 bases). The CDR3 runs to 16 residues. Germline CDR1 and CDR2: DFQATT and SNEGSKA (reference sequence). The V gene lost 0 bases and the J gene lost 4 bases, with 15 bases spanning the gap. The CDR3: CSARDLRGVGTGELFF. In DNA form, the CDR3 reads TGCAGTGCTAGAGATCTTCGCGGGGTTGGCACCGGGGAGCTGTTTTTT.

This clonotype has just a few counts. The chain employs TRBV5-1 and TRBJ2-1, with D possibly matching TRBD1 (5 bases). The germline V gene encodes CDR1 SGHRS and CDR2 YFSETQ. V lost 4 bases and J lost 9, with 23 bases in between. This CDR3 is 16 amino acids long. The DNA for the CDR3 is TGCGCCAGCAGCGCTCAGCAGGGTTTCCTGTTGGGTGAGCAGTTCTTC. It encodes CASSAQQGFLLGEQFF.

This clonotype was counted a few times. This chain joins TRBV12-3 or TRBV12-4 and TRBJ2-2, with D unresolved. The CDR3 covers 15 residues. V lost 1 base to trimming and J lost 2 bases, with 8 bases between them. CDR3: CASSLGLTNTGELFF. The CDR3 nucleotides are TGTGCCAGCAGTTTAGGATTAACCAACACCGGGGAGCTGTTTTTT.

The V call is TRBV6-5, the J call TRBJ2-7, with D possibly being TRBD1 (6 bases). Germline lookup yields CDR1 MNHEY and CDR2 SVGAGI. The CDR3 has 14 amino acids. Trimming shortened V by 0 bases and J by 3 bases, and 9 bases separated the two germline ends. CDR3 region: CASSYSGQFYEQYF. Written as DNA, the CDR3 is TGTGCCAGCAGTTACTCCGGACAGTTCTACGAGCAGTACTTC.

This clonotype has more than one count but fewer than ten. This chain uses TRBV12-3 or TRBV12-4 with TRBJ1-6, with a possible D match to TRBD1 (5 bases). The CDR3 loop spans 14 amino acids. The germline V and J ends were trimmed by 8 bases and 14 bases, with 22 bases remaining between them. CDR3 in DNA: TGTGCCAGCGAATCCGGGACCGCCTTTAGGGCCCTCCACTTT. It translates to CASESGTAFRALHF.

This chain joins TRBV4-1 and TRBJ2-3, with a weak D call TRBD2 (5 bases). Trimming cost V 0 bases and J 3 bases, with 16 bases left between them. This CDR3 is built from 17 residues. The V gene's germline CDR1 is MGHRA and CDR2 YSYEKL. CDR3 DNA: TGCGCCAGCAGCCAAGATATGGGGTCGGGGTCGACAGATACGCAGTATTTT. This encodes CASSQDMGSGSTDTQYF.

Only a few counts were recorded for this clonotype. The gene calls are TRBV24-1 and TRBJ2-1; 8 positions match TRBD1. The germline CDR1 and CDR2 sequences are KGHDR and SFDVKD. The junction had 8 bases not matched to a gene; V was cut back by 0 bases and J by 8 bases. The CDR3 consists of 16 residues. CDR3 in DNA: TGTGCCACCAGTGATTTGACCCGGACAGGGAGCCATGAGCAGTTCTTC. The encoded protein is CATSDLTRTGSHEQFF.

The chain uses TRBV2 and TRBJ1-4; D remains ambiguous. The V and J ends lost 6 bases and 0 bases respectively, with 11 bases between them. Per the germline V gene, CDR1 is SNHLY and CDR2 is FYNNEI. This CDR3 is 15 amino acids long. The CDR3 DNA sequence: TGTGCCAGCAGAAGAAACACCGCAACTAATGAAAAACTGTTTTTT. Protein: CASRRNTATNEKLFF.

The chain recombines TRBV5-1 with TRBJ2-7, with a weak D call TRBD1 (6 bases). The CDR3 contains 15 residues. V lost 3 bases to trimming and J lost 0 bases, with 13 bases between them. Germline V gives CDR1 SGHRS, CDR2 YFSETQ. The CDR3 region is CASSYRDIVSYEQYF. As DNA, the CDR3 is TGCGCCAGCAGCTACCGGGACATCGTCTCCTACGAGCAGTACTTC.

This clonotype was seen more than once but under ten times. This chain connects TRBV10-3 to TRBJ2-1; TRBD1 agrees at 12 bases. CDR3 length equals 15 residues. Germline V gene lookup returns CDR1 ENHRY and CDR2 SYGVKD. The J segment lost 10 bases and the V segment lost 4 bases, leaving 8 bases of the junction unmatched. The CDR3 loop reads CAISASGTGGEEQFF. The CDR3 DNA is TGTGCCATCAGTGCATCCGGGACAGGGGGCGAAGAGCAGTTCTTC.

The CDR3: CASSPNLAGSFNEQFF. The CDR3 region has the DNA TGTGCCAGCTCACCTAATCTAGCGGGATCATTCAATGAGCAGTTCTTC. V and J are TRBV18 and TRBJ2-1; 9 positions agree with TRBD2. J lost 6 bases, V lost 3 bases, and 9 bases had no gene match. The length of the CDR3 is 16 residues. CDR1 is KGHSH and CDR2 is LQKENI in the germline V gene. Full variable domain (outside the CDR3, taken from reference TRBV18 and TRBJ2-1): NAGVMQNPRHLVRRRGQEARLRCSPMKGHSHVYWYRQLPEEGLKFMVYLQKENIIDESGMPKERFSAEFPKEGPSILRIQQVVRGDSAAYFCASSPNLAGSFNEQFFGPGTRLTVL.

This clonotype was seen only a few times. The chain has TRBV12-3 or TRBV12-4 and TRBJ1-2; D is perhaps TRBD1 (5 bases). This CDR3 has 15 residues. V dropped 5 bases and J dropped 1 base, with 14 bases sitting between them. Here the CDR3 reads CASSTRRGSNYGYTF. In nucleotides, the CDR3 is TGTGCCAGCAGTACACGCCGGGGGAGTAACTATGGCTACACCTTC.

This clonotype was recorded a few times. The chain couples TRBV10-1 to TRBJ2-1; D not resolved. Germline loops: CDR1 WNHNN, CDR2 SYGVQD (reference sequence). The CDR3 has 12 amino acids. The V end lost 8 bases, the J end lost 8 bases, and 13 bases lay between the germline ends. The CDR3 is CASRASRDEQFF. In DNA form, the CDR3 reads TGCGCCAGCCGGGCCTCCCGCGATGAGCAGTTCTTC.

The chain links TRBV5-5 to TRBJ1-1; D is unresolved. This CDR3 comprises 14 residues. The V end lost 3 bases, the J end lost 7 bases, and 16 bases lay between the germline ends. Germline V lookup: CDR1 SGHKS, CDR2 YYEKEE (reference sequence). This CDR3 is CASSSTPGSIEAFF. The DNA for the CDR3 is TGTGCCAGCAGCTCGACCCCTGGCAGCATTGAAGCTTTCTTT.

Written as DNA, the CDR3 is TGTGCCAGCAGTCCACAGGGGGCGCGGGTGGGCACTGAAGCTTTCTTT. Amino acid sequence: CASSPQGARVGTEAFF. The J gene is TRBJ1-1, the V gene TRBV12-3 or TRBV12-4, with 9 positions matching TRBD1. V lost 5 bases to trimming and J lost 4 bases; unmatched junction nucleotides: 11. The CDR3 extends over 16 amino acids.

The CDR3 region has the DNA TGCAGTGCTCACCAGATACAGCATACGCAGTATTTT. Encoded protein: CSAHQIQHTQYF. This sequence joins TRBV20-1 and TRBJ2-3; D unresolved. Germline lookup yields CDR1 DFQATT and CDR2 SNEGSKA (reference sequence). Trimming pared 5 bases from V and 7 bases from J, leaving 13 bases between. The CDR3 length is 12 residues.

The chain employs TRBV6-4 and TRBJ2-7; 7 nucleotides agree with TRBD1. V was pared by 0 bases and J by 9 bases, with 23 bases of the junction left unmatched. The CDR3 extends over 19 amino acids. The germline V gene encodes CDR1 MRHNA and CDR2 SNTAGT. The CDR3 protein is CASSDSILVGAKTGARQYF. In nucleotides, the CDR3 is TGTGCCAGCAGTGACTCGATCTTGGTAGGGGCCAAAACAGGGGCCAGGCAGTACTTC.

This clonotype was counted a few times. This chain connects TRBV12-3 or TRBV12-4 to TRBJ1-1; D is unresolved. V was clipped by 3 bases and J by 0 bases, with 11 bases between them. The CDR3 is 15 amino acids. The CDR3 region is CASSFGGTMNTEAFF. In nucleotides, the CDR3 is TGTGCCAGCAGTTTCGGCGGAACCATGAACACTGAAGCTTTCTTT.